This T cell receptor beta chain was identified during a study of shared clonotypes between healthy human individuals (dated by TCRdb to about 2020). Study-wide context: A few men and a couple of women, aged 18 to 49 years, made up the cohort. For each donor, CD4 naive and CD4 memory were each given three plates, CD8 naive was given two plates, and CD8 memory was given one plate. Blood TCR repertoires of about 5 healthy adults were deeply sequenced to estimate repertoire size and the extent of clonotype sharing between individuals. To increase sequencing depth and limit assay-specific biases, different laboratories used diverse techniques to prepare libraries and sequence TCR repertoires. Between about 0.9 and 10 billion PBMCs per donor were obtained by leukapheresis.

The donors were healthy, HIV-negative adults who had no recently reported acute infections or vaccinations. Every donor was a Caucasian adult living in Nashville, Tennessee, USA. CD4+ T cells were enriched by magnetic negative selection; naive cells were then positively selected on CD45RA, and the negative fraction formed the memory subset. Blood was obtained by leukapheresis, after which PBMCs were separated by Ficoll-Histopaque density gradient centrifugation and cryopreserved in liquid nitrogen vapor phase. Analytical flow cytometry was used to check the purity and quantity of every magnetically sorted T cell population. Genomic DNA was isolated from every sorted fraction and measured by UV absorbance on a Nanodrop 2000c. Using the deep immunoSEQ assay, multiplex PCR amplified TCR CDR3 regions from genomic DNA. Extracted genomic DNA from each cell subset was spread evenly across all wells of several immunoSEQ 96-well plates, with each plate serving as a replicate. For sorted subsets, each replicate PCR was loaded with approximately 200 ng genomic DNA, equivalent to about 30,000 T cell genomes. Purified libraries were measured with a Qubit 3.0 fluorometer, size-checked on a Bioanalyzer 2100, and measured again with the KAPA Library Quantification kit. Every immunoSEQ 96-well plate was sequenced on a dedicated single-read 150-cycle Illumina NextSeq 550 flow cell. The source study handled its data this way. Because the immunoSEQ output held only junctional sequences and lacked quality scores, the filtering could not match the filtering applied to full-length reads. Sequences were annotated with PyIR, a Python wrapper for IgBLAST v1.9, using IMGT germline references to assign V/J genes and CDR3. Reads with weak V/J assignments (E-value above 1e-6), missing CDR3, stop codons, out-of-frame junctions, or ambiguous translated residues were removed. V3J clonotypes were defined as sequences sharing the same inferred V gene, J gene, and CDR3 amino acid sequence. To compute the percentage overlap between repertoires, the number of shared unique clonotypes was divided by the size of the smaller repertoire. Repertoire richness was assessed with RTK rarefaction, the Chao1 estimator, and Recon v2.1 estimates of unobserved clonotypes. For all TCRbeta clonotypes obtained by the gDNA method from several donors, generation probabilities were computed with OLGA. Held by TCRdb, this immuneACCESS table contains in-frame sequences only and omits some clones. Under half of the omission traces to an unresolved V gene where checked; the cause of the rest is unknown. That table is the source of V, J and clone size, and D and trimming were worked out from the DNA. In this sample the table shows 2 million to 2.5 million clones, just over 90% of which occur a single time. The biggest ten clones account for 0.3% to 0.4% of the sample.

The investigation overall reported the following: Larger estimated clonotype richness was generally found for naive subsets than for memory subsets. Based on pairwise subsampling, the degree of clonotype sharing among donors was expected to be affected by sequencing depth. Rarefaction of sorted-subset datasets indicated incomplete sequencing despite the large sequencing depth. About 5% of naive CD4, 3.5% of naive CD8, 2.3% of memory CD4, and around 0.42% of memory CD8 clonotypes were shared across several donors. Compared with non-shared clonotypes, the clonotypes found in all four sorted-subset donors had higher generation probabilities. The small number of donors limited the genetic and exposure-history diversity represented. Sampling was restricted to blood, and TCR repertoires in tissues likely differ from the TCR repertoires found in blood.

V ends up 5 bases short and J 6 bases short, with an unmatched junction base count of 4. CDR1 and CDR2 (SGHNT, YENEEA) derive from the germline V gene. Measured from the cysteine to the phenylalanine, the CDR3 is 13 residues long. Just CDR3 DNA is preserved here, 39 bases in frame from base 1. Concerning this clone: It lacks a known antigen. No qualities accompany the bases; no much larger clone lies one base away. Other DNA sequences within the sample encode an identical CDR3.

This receptor was obtained from a man between 18 and 35 years old in good health. Some clones in this sample may be carry-over from other donors' samples. Recombination linked TRBV11-3 to TRBJ2-1; 7 junctional bases match TRBD1. Material for sequencing was naive CD4+ T cells from PBMCs. The sample's cell subset or site label is to be understood as: CD45RA+ positively selected. The CDR3 corresponds to CASSPGQANEQFF. In nucleotide form, the sequence is TGTGCCAGCAGCCCCGGACAGGCCAATGAGCAGTTCTTC.